A single sample gave rise to the 23 T cell receptor beta chains below, sequenced in a study of T cell responses to AZD1222 COVID-19 vaccine. The data were produced by immunoSEQ multiplex PCR, yet TCRdb's version contains in-frame clones alone and is incomplete. The profile shows roughly 30,000 clones, about 77% of them singletons. The sample here was peripheral blood, taken on day 0 of AZD1222 vaccination. Receptor source: an adult in good health.

This clone is labeled as medium-sized. V gene TRBV5-8 combines with J gene TRBJ2-7; D is unresolved. Germline loops: CDR1 SGHTS, CDR2 YDEGEE. V was pared by 0 bases and J by 4 bases, with 11 bases between. This CDR3 comprises 14 residues. Here the CDR3 DNA reads TGTGCCAGCAGCTTGGGTCAGGTGGAGTACGAGCAGTACGTC. This sequence encodes CASSLGQVEYEQYV.

The chain employs TRBV20-1 and TRBJ2-7; a weak D match, TRBD2 (5 bases). Germline V gene sequence: CDR1 DFQATT, CDR2 SNEGSKA (reference sequence). The length of the CDR3 is 11 residues. The germline V and J ends were trimmed by 7 bases and 2 bases, with 9 bases remaining between them. DNA for the CDR3: TGCAGTGTCTCGAGGGCCTACGAGCAGTACTTC. Translating it yields CSVSRAYEQYF.

Points on this clone: The sample carries other DNA sequences with the same CDR3. The rearrangement uses TRBV30 and TRBJ1-5; no clear D gene. The germline CDR1 and CDR2 sequences are GTSNPN and SVGIG (reference sequence). V was cut by 0 bases and J by 0 bases, with 3 bases left in between. CDR3 length: 13 residues. CDR3 amino acids: CAWSVDSNQPQHF. The CDR3 DNA is TGTGCCTGGAGTGTAGATAGCAATCAGCCCCAGCATTTT.

V usage is TRBV6-5 and J usage is TRBJ1-1, with TRBD1 identical over 9 bases. From germline, CDR1 is MNHEY and CDR2 SVGAGI. The CDR3 length is 13 residues. Trimming removed 0 bases from V and 12 bases from J; junction bases left unmatched: 5. The CDR3 protein is CASSYSGTGITFF. CDR3 nucleotides: TGTGCCAGCAGTTACTCCGGGACAGGGATAACTTTCTTT.

The gene calls are TRBV19 and TRBJ1-1; D gene ambiguous. The CDR3 has 14 residues. V shed 1 base and J shed 5 bases, with 11 bases lying between them. Germline CDR1 reads LNHDA; CDR2 reads SQIVND (reference sequence). The CDR3 DNA reads TGTGCCAGTAGTATAGTAGGTATGAGGACTGAAGCTTTCTTT. This sequence encodes CASSIVGMRTEAFF.

Only a few counts were recorded for this clone. V usage is TRBV5-5 and J usage is TRBJ2-7, with D maybe TRBD2 (5 bases). V dropped 4 bases and J dropped 3 bases, with 14 bases sitting between them. The germline V gene encodes CDR1 SGHKS and CDR2 YYEKEE (reference sequence). This CDR3 has 14 residues. The CDR3 protein is CASSMDSSNYEQYV. CDR3 sequence (DNA): TGTGCCAGCAGCATGGACTCTTCTAACTACGAGCAGTACGTC.

This clone came up once. The chain combines TRBV5-8 with TRBJ2-5; maybe TRBD2 (6 bases). Germline loops: CDR1 SGHTS, CDR2 YDEGEE. Trimming shortened V by 0 bases and J by 1 base, and 13 bases separated the two germline ends. The CDR3 contains 16 residues. The chain's CDR3 is CASSLGLDTPQETQYF. CDR3 nucleotides: TGTGCCAGCAGCTTGGGACTAGATACCCCCCAAGAGACCCAGTACTTC.

V gene TRBV5-8 combines with J gene TRBJ2-2; a weak D match, TRBD1 (6 bases). This CDR3 region has 16 residues. Trimming cost V 4 bases and J 4 bases, with 17 bases left between them. Germline CDR1 reads SGHTS; CDR2 reads YDEGEE. CDR3 sequence: CASSGAWGRSTGELFF. CDR3 sequence (DNA): TGTGCCAGCAGCGGGGCATGGGGGCGCAGCACCGGGGAGCTGTTTTTT.

The V call is TRBV7-2, the J call TRBJ2-7; 7 bases line up with TRBD2. CDR1 SGHTA and CDR2 FQGNSA come from the germline V gene. Losses at the gene ends were 5 bases for V and 3 bases for J; bases not matched to a gene: 7. The CDR3 spans 14 residues. The CDR3 is CASSASGTNYEQYV. Here the CDR3 DNA reads TGTGCCAGCAGCGCAAGCGGGACCAACTACGAGCAGTACGTC.

The V and J genes are TRBV10-3 and TRBJ1-2, with unresolved D. CDR1 and CDR2 from the germline V gene are ENHRY and SYGVKD. The CDR3 covers 14 residues. V lost 8 bases to trimming and J lost 8 bases, with 21 bases between them. The CDR3 loop reads CAIGNWTGLGGYTF. In DNA, the CDR3 is TGTGCCATCGGAAACTGGACTGGCCTTGGGGGCTACACCTTC.

This clone has just a few counts. This rearrangement joins TRBV12-2 to TRBJ2-1; TRBD2, the D gene given by the table, was not confirmed from the DNA. TRBV12-2 is marked as a pseudogene. The CDR3 consists of 13 residues. Written as DNA, the CDR3 is TGTGCAAGTCGCGCGGGGGGGGTCGATGAGCAGTTCTTC. Translated, it gives CASRAGGVDEQFF.

The rearrangement links TRBV7-6 to TRBJ1-2, with 7 bases fitting TRBD1. This CDR3 is 14 amino acids long. J was trimmed by 5 bases and V by 5 bases; bases with no gene match: 8. Germline V lookup: CDR1 SGHVS, CDR2 FNYEAQ. Here the CDR3 reads CASSQTGSGYGYTF. CDR3 bases: TGTGCCAGCAGCCAGACAGGGTCGGGTTATGGCTACACCTTC.

This rearrangement joins TRBV24-1 to TRBJ2-1; 11 bases map to TRBD2. V lost 7 bases and J lost 9; bases outside the gene matches: 4. The CDR3 extends over 13 amino acids. Germline V lookup: CDR1 KGHDR, CDR2 SFDVKD. The CDR3 coding sequence is TGTGCCACCAGCAGACTAGCGGGGACTGAGCAGTTCTTC. It encodes CATSRLAGTEQFF.

V gene TRBV30 combines with J gene TRBJ2-3; 9 bases are shared with TRBD1. V shed 4 bases and J 5 bases; nucleotides not matched to a gene: 13. The CDR3 sequence is 16 residues long. Germline V lookup: CDR1 GTSNPN, CDR2 SVGIG (reference sequence). CDR3 nucleotides: TGTGCCTGGACACTTAAAGGACAGGGGAGGCAAGATACGCAGTATTTT. It specifies CAWTLKGQGRQDTQYF.

The chain carries TRBV19 and TRBJ2-4, with TRBD1 identical over 12 bases. The CDR3 has 18 amino acids. J gave up 3 bases and V 6 bases, and 12 bases lay outside the gene matches. CDR1 LNHDA and CDR2 SQIVND come from the germline V gene (reference sequence). CDR3 DNA: TGTGCCAGTAGAGCTCTTCCGGGACAGGGGGCAGTCAAAAACATTCAGTACTTC. It codes for CASRALPGQGAVKNIQYF.

This clone was detected only once. The gene calls are TRBV29-1 and TRBJ2-1, with a tentative D call TRBD2 (5 bases). The CDR3 spans 12 residues. Germline V gene data show CDR1 as SQVTM and CDR2 as ANQGSEA. CDR3: CSYLHNEREQFF. CDR3 coding DNA: TGCAGTTACCTCCATAACGAGCGGGAGCAGTTCTTC.

The chain is built from TRBV10-1 and TRBJ1-1; D possibly corresponds to TRBD1 (5 bases). The CDR3 length is 12 residues. Germline V gene lookup returns CDR1 WNHNN and CDR2 SYGVQD (reference sequence). The V end was cut by 8 bases, the J end by 1 base, with 8 bases between. The CDR3: CASGHQNTEAFF. CDR3 bases: TGCGCCAGCGGACATCAGAACACTGAAGCTTTCTTT.

The CDR3 DNA reads as TGTGCCAGCAGCTCGGTGTTTGGGTCGGAGCAGTTCTTC. Its translation: CASSSVFGSEQFF. This sequence joins TRBV7-9 and TRBJ2-1; no definite D call. CDR1 and CDR2 (germline): SEHNR, FQNEAQ (reference sequence). CDR3 length: 13 amino acids. The V and J ends lost 4 bases and 10 bases respectively, with 14 bases between them.

The CDR3 sequence is CASSDRVEDTEAFF. CDR3 sequence (DNA): TGTGCCAGCAGTGATAGGGTTGAGGACACTGAAGCTTTCTTT. The rearrangement joins TRBV2 to TRBJ1-1; D gene unclear. CDR3 length: 14 amino acids. Looked up from germline, CDR1 is SNHLY and CDR2 is FYNNEI. V lost 3 bases, J lost 3 bases, and 11 bases lay in between.

This clone was recorded only once. The gene calls are TRBV6-5 and TRBJ2-1; 13 bases are a match to TRBD2. With V trimmed by 7 bases and J by 6 bases, 3 bases remained unmatched. This CDR3 has 14 amino acids. Per germline, CDR1 MNHEY and CDR2 SVGAGI. CDR3 protein: CASKLAGGLNEQFF. In DNA, the CDR3 is TGTGCCAGCAAACTAGCGGGAGGGCTCAATGAGCAGTTCTTC.

This clone was observed a single time. The chain recombines TRBV9 with TRBJ2-1; TRBD1 agrees at 7 bases. Trimming removed 5 bases from V and 1 base from J; junction bases left unmatched: 6. Germline values: CDR1 SGDLS, CDR2 YYNGEE. The CDR3 is 15 residues long. DNA for the CDR3: TGTGCCAGCAGTCGGTCAGGGGGTTCCTACAATGAGCAGTTCTTC. Residues: CASSRSGGSYNEQFF. Together with reference TRBV9 and TRBJ2-1, the CDR3 gives the full variable domain: DSGVTQTPKHLITATGQRVTLRCSPRSGDLSVYWYQQSLDQGLQFLIQYYNGEERAKGNILERFSAQQFPDLHSELNLSSLELGDSALYFCASSRSGGSYNEQFFGPGTRLTVL.

The rearrangement uses TRBV5-1 and TRBJ1-1; D unresolved. CDR1 and CDR2 from the germline V gene are SGHRS and YFSETQ. This CDR3 comprises 15 residues. V was pared by 4 bases and J by 1 base, with 14 bases between. Here the CDR3 reads CASSADPERNTEAFF. Here the CDR3 DNA reads TGCGCCAGCAGCGCGGATCCCGAGAGGAACACTGAAGCTTTCTTT. Full variable domain (missing parts from reference TRBV5-1 and TRBJ1-1): KAGVTQTPRYLIKTRGQQVTLSCSPISGHRSVSWYQQTPGQGLQFLFEYFSETQRNKGNFPGRFSGRQFSNSRSEMNVSTLELGDSALYLCASSADPERNTEAFFGQGTRLTVV.

V is TRBV7-2 and J is TRBJ1-1, with D perhaps TRBD1 (6 bases). CDR1 and CDR2 from the germline V gene are SGHTA and FQGNSA. The CDR3 is 17 amino acids. V dropped 1 base and J dropped 1 base, with 16 bases sitting between them. This CDR3 is CASSLGPQGMGNTEAFF. CDR3 nucleotide sequence: TGTGCCAGCAGCTTAGGTCCGCAGGGGATGGGGAACACTGAAGCTTTCTTT.